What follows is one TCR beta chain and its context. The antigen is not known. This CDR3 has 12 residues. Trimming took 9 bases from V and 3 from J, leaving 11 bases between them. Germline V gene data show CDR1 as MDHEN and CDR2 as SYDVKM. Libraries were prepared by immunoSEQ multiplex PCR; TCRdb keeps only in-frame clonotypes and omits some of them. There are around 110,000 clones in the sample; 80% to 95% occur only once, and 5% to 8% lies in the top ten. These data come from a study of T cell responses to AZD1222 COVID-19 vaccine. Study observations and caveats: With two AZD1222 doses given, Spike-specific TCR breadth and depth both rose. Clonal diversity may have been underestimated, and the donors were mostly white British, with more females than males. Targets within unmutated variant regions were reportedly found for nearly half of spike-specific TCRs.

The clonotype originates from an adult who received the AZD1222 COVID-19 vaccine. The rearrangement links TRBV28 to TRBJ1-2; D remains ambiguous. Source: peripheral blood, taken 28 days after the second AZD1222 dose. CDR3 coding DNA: TGTGCCAGTCTCGGAGCGGACTATGGCTACACCTTC. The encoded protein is CASLGADYGYTF.